This T cell receptor (beta chain) was sequenced for a study of beta chain features in type 1 diabetes (dated by TCRdb to 2017 to 2018). In the study overall: Mean age, gender distribution, total cell number and subset yield were not different between patients and healthy donors. A total of around 110,000,000 sorted cells were examined across all samples, and RNA yield correlated strongly with the number of cells per subset. In the study, TCRB repertoires of sorted circulating CD4+ T cell subsets from recently diagnosed type 1 diabetes patients were compared with those of matched healthy donors. Whereas all 30 or so donors provided naive and central memory subsets, regulatory and stem cell-like memory subsets were isolated from just 8 patients and roughly 8 healthy donors. General findings and caveats noted by the study authors: Type 1 diabetes patients showed a moderate but significant shortening of TCRB CDR3 length in all four CD4+ subsets. Fewer insertions and more nucleotide deletions at VDJ recombination sites were observed in patients with type 1 diabetes, implying thymic rearrangement abnormalities. Because small numbers of individuals were included in the HLA sub-analyses, any influence of HLA type on TCRB rearrangement was left unresolved. PCR might favor shorter templates, but patient and control samples were amplified and corrected together, so any skew would affect both groups equally. Sequencing cDNA rather than genomic DNA could over-represent highly expressing activated cells, although activation and CD3 levels did not differ between groups. Naive, central memory and regulatory TCRB repertoires appeared more similar among patients than among healthy donors.

A single peripheral blood draw of around 120 mL on average was collected from each donor into heparinised tubes. A BD FACSAria II was used to sort naive, central memory, regulatory and stem cell-like memory CD4+ T cells with a panel that included CD45RO, CCR7, CD25, CD127, CD95 and CD27. Every sorted population had a purity above 95%. Right away, PBMCs were isolated by Lymphoprep density gradient centrifugation and were stained directly, with no culture step. So that batch effects would be minimized, each experiment stained and sorted samples in pairs, pairing one healthy donor with one patient. A remark on this clone: What antigen it recognizes has not been identified. Base-call qualities are not available, and no considerably larger clone is one nucleotide away.

The entire amount of isolated RNA was reverse transcribed using the High Capacity cDNA Reverse Transcription Kit, so the sequenced TCRB transcripts were expressed ones. Naive, central memory and regulatory T cell samples underwent deep immunoSEQ sequencing, averaging around 4 million total reads per sample. Sorted cells were lysed in RLT buffer, and RNA was extracted using DNase-treated RNeasy Micro or Mini kits according to cell number. To prevent cross-contamination, every cell subset was processed on its own, while patient and healthy donor samples were processed together. The immunoSEQ multiplex PCR was used to amplify TCRB sequences from cDNA, yielding 87-bp fragments that span the CDR3 region. Sequencing of the amplicons was done on the Illumina HiSeq platform. From the authors' description of their analysis: PCR bias was computationally corrected using synthetic template baselines, reads within Hamming distance 2 were collapsed, and singletons that could not be merged were discarded. Reads were aligned against IMGT to assign V, D and J genes, CDR3 length and insertions or deletions at six rearrangement sites. Within each subset, clonotype counts were normalized to sorted cell number, and only after that were true diversity and Gini coefficients computed with the tcR R package. The overlap coefficient, calculated on TCRB nucleotide sequences, was used to quantify repertoire sharing. Out-of-frame TCRB sequences from naive cells were analyzed to stand in for the pre-selection repertoire. The table comes from immuneACCESS by way of TCRdb, which keeps in-frame sequences with V and J called. Part of the clones is missing from these tables; in studies checked, under half for an unresolved V gene and the rest for unknown reasons. That table is the source of V, J and clone size, and D and trimming were worked out from the DNA. The sample records some 900,000 clones, 15% to 20% of which are singletons. The ten largest clones capture 0.02% to 0.025% of the sample.

V is reduced by 1 base and J by 4 bases, leaving a spacing of 11 bases between them. The CDR3 measures 15 amino acids from cysteine to phenylalanine. The read is trimmed to its CDR3 DNA, 45 bases read in frame from base 1. Via the germline V gene, CDR1 is LGHNA and CDR2 YSLEER. The sample consisted of naive CD4+ T cells from blood. The sample's cell subset or site label, decoded: true naive CD4+ T cells. The V and J genes are TRBV4-3 and TRBJ1-5; TRBD1 is a possible D gene, resting on 6 matching bases. This clonotype was sampled from a young woman in good health. CDR3 protein: CASSQVTGANQPQHF. In nucleotide form, the sequence is TGCGCCAGCAGCCAAGTCACGGGGGCGAATCAGCCCCAGCATTTT.